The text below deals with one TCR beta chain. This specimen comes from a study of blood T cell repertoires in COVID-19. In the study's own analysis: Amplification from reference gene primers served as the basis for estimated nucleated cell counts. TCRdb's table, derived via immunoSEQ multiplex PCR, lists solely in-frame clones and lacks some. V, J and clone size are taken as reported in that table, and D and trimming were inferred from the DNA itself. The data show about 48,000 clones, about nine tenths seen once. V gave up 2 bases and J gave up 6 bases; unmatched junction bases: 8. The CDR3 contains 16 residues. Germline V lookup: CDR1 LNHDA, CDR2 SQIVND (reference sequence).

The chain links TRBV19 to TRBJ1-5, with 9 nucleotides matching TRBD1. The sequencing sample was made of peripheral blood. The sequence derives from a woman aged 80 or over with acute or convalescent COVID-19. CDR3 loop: CASSIRHRGRTQPQHF. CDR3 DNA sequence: TGTGCCAGTAGTATAAGGCACAGGGGGCGAACTCAGCCCCAGCATTTT.